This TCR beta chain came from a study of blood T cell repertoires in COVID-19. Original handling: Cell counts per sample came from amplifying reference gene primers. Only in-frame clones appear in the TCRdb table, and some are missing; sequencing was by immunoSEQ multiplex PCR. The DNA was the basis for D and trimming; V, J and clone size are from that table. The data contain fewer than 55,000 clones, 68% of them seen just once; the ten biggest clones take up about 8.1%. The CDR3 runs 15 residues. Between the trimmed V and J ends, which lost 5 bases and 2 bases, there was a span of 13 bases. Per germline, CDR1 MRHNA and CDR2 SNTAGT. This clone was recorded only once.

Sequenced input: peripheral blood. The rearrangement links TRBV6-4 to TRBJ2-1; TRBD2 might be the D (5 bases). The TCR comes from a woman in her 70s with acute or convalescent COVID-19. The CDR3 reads CASSSSGRPYNEQFF. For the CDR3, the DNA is TGTGCCAGCAGTTCCAGCGGTCGCCCCTACAATGAGCAGTTCTTC.